This is a list of T cell receptor beta chains from one sample in a study of blood T cell repertoires in COVID-19. Sequencing was performed with immunoSEQ multiplex PCR; in TCRdb, only in-frame clones are kept and a portion is missing. The sample carries some 130,000 clones, about 79% recorded once. The material sequenced was peripheral blood. These TCRs come from a woman aged 80 or over with acute or convalescent COVID-19. CDR3s include the opening cysteine and the closing phenylalanine or tryptophan. Each record gives: clone size, V gene, CDR3 length, D gene, J gene, CDR3 DNA, CDR3 protein. D genes are given only for firm matches. Size is stated for part of the rows, as once, few or many counts, or as a class when the clone is expanded.

>.|TRBV19|13|.|TRBJ1-5
TGTGCCAGTAGTCTCTCTGAGAATCAGCCCCAGCATTTT
CASSLSENQPQHF
>.|TRBV20-1|11|.|TRBJ2-3
TGCAGTGCTAGACCCATACTGGCGCAGTATTTT
CSARPILAQYF
>.|TRBV6-2/TRBV6-3|13|.|TRBJ1-1
TGTGCCAGCAGTAAGGGGGTTCCGACTGAAGCTTTCTTT
CASSKGVPTEAFF
>.|TRBV23-1|15|.|TRBJ1-6
TGCGCCAGCAGCCTGCAGGGAATTTATAATTCACCCCTCCACTTT
CASSLQGIYNSPLHF
>.|TRBV30|17|TRBD2|TRBJ2-5
TGTGCCTGGAGTTTGGCTAGCGGGGGCCCTCGGTCAGAGACCCAGTACTTC
CAWSLASGGPRSETQYF
>.|TRBV6-5|14|.|TRBJ2-7
TGTGCCAGCATACCCGCGGGACAGATCTACGAGCAGTACTTC
CASIPAGQIYEQYF
>.|TRBV6-6|15|TRBD1|TRBJ1-4
TGTGCCAGCAGTAGGGGGGACAGGGTGCGGGAAAAACTGTTTTTT
CASSRGDRVREKLFF
>.|TRBV7-2|13|.|TRBJ1-1
TGTGCCAGCAGCAGGACTATGAACACTGAAGCTTTCTTT
CASSRTMNTEAFF
>.|TRBV30|15|TRBD1|TRBJ2-7
TGTGCCTGGTGGGCACAGGGGGCCCGCAGCGGGGAGCAGTACTTC
CAWWAQGARSGEQYF
>.|TRBV30|14|.|TRBJ1-1
TGTGCCTGGAGTGTAAGGGGTCAAACATCTGAAGCTTTCTTT
CAWSVRGQTSEAFF
>.|TRBV19|14|TRBD2|TRBJ2-5
TGTGCCACAAAGGGACTAGCGGGGCAAGAGACCCAGTACTTC
CATKGLAGQETQYF
>.|TRBV11-3|16|TRBD2|TRBJ2-7
TGTGCCAGCAGCCCCTGGACTAGCGGGAGGGCCAAGGAGCAGTACTTC
CASSPWTSGRAKEQYF
>.|TRBV6-5|14|.|TRBJ2-1
TGTGCCAGCGGCTTTTCAAGCTCCTACAATGAGCAGTTCTTC
CASGFSSSYNEQFF
>.|TRBV16|16|TRBD1|TRBJ1-6
TGTGCCAGCAGCCACGGACAGGGGGCGAGGAATTCACCCCTCCACTTT
CASSHGQGARNSPLHF
>.|TRBV5-1|18|.|TRBJ1-2
TGCGCCAGCAGCTTGGATGGAACAGCTCTTCCCGACCTCTATGGCTACACCTTC
CASSLDGTALPDLYGYTF
>.|TRBV19|13|.|TRBJ2-1
TGTGCCAGTAGTAGCGGTACCTACAATGAGCAGTTCTTC
CASSSGTYNEQFF
>.|TRBV29-1|14|.|TRBJ1-1
TGCAGCGTTGGAGAGTTTTTTATAAACACTGAAGCTTTCTTT
CSVGEFFINTEAFF
>.|TRBV6-6|16|.|TRBJ1-1
TGTGCCAGCAGCCAAACTCCTTGGACAGTGGACACTGAAGCTTTCTTT
CASSQTPWTVDTEAFF
>.|TRBV28|12|.|TRBJ1-5
TGTGCCAGCAGTCCACCCGGTCAGCCCCAGCATTTT
CASSPPGQPQHF
>.|TRBV6-6|13|TRBD1|TRBJ2-2
TGTGCCTCGAGGGGGACAGGGGCCGGGGAGCTGTTTTTT
CASRGTGAGELFF
>.|TRBV18|16|TRBD1|TRBJ1-5
TGTGCCAGCTCACCTACAGGGGGCCTGGGGGGTCAGCCCCAGCATTTT
CASSPTGGLGGQPQHF
>.|TRBV3-1/TRBV3-2|16|.|TRBJ1-2
TGTGCCAGCAGCCAAGACGGGGGGTTTCTATCCAATGGCTACACCTTC
CASSQDGGFLSNGYTF
>.|TRBV4-3|16|.|TRBJ2-2
TGCGCCAGCAGCCCGGGGTCCTGGCGAAACACCGGGGAGCTGTTTTTT
CASSPGSWRNTGELFF
>.|TRBV3-1/TRBV3-2|13|.|TRBJ1-2
TGTGCCAGCAGCCAAGGCTACCCCTATGGCTACACCTTC
CASSQGYPYGYTF
>.|TRBV4-3|17|.|TRBJ2-3
TGCGCCAGCAGCCAAGAATTCGGGGTGGTGGACACAGATACGCAGTATTTT
CASSQEFGVVDTDTQYF
>once|TRBV7-3|16|TRBD2|TRBJ2-1
TGTGCCAGCAGCTTCTTAGCGGGAGCAGGCTACAATGAGCAGTTCTTC
CASSFLAGAGYNEQFF
>few|TRBV18|13|.|TRBJ1-4
TGTGCCAGCTCATATCAGGGGCATGAAAAACTGTTTTTT
CASSYQGHEKLFF
>.|TRBV6-1|14|.|TRBJ2-7
TGTGCCAGCAGTGATTGGCGGGCCAACTACGAGCAGTACTTC
CASSDWRANYEQYF
>.|TRBV6-6|14|.|TRBJ2-5
TGTGCCAGCAGTTTGGACAGAAGGTCAGAGACCCAGTACTTC
CASSLDRRSETQYF
>.|TRBV6-2/TRBV6-3|15|TRBD1|TRBJ2-1
TGTGCCAGCAGTACGACAGGGGAGCTAAACAATGAGCAGTTCTTC
CASSTTGELNNEQFF
>few|TRBV19|12|.|TRBJ1-5
TGTGCCAGTGTAACAGGGAACCAGCCCCAGCATTTT
CASVTGNQPQHF
>.|TRBV10-3|14|TRBD1|TRBJ1-1
TGTGCCATCAGATCGGGACAGGGACTCACTGAAGCTTTCTTT
CAIRSGQGLTEAFF
>.|TRBV7-9|15|TRBD2|TRBJ2-7
TGTGCCAGCAGCTTAGCGGCGGGAGGGCTCTACGAGCAGTACTTC
CASSLAAGGLYEQYF
>.|TRBV5-1|15|.|TRBJ1-1
TGCGCCAGCAGCTTGATGGGGGCGATGAACACTGAAGCTTTCTTT
CASSLMGAMNTEAFF
>.|TRBV9|17|.|TRBJ1-1
TGTGCCAGTTCCCAAATAAATGCAGGGCCGGTGAACACTGAAGCTTTCTTT
CASSQINAGPVNTEAFF
>.|TRBV5-6|19|TRBD2|TRBJ2-5
TGTGCCAGCAGCTTGAATACCGGGACTAGCGGGATGCATTTAGAGACCCAGTACTTC
CASSLNTGTSGMHLETQYF
>.|TRBV6-2/TRBV6-3|15|.|TRBJ1-2
TGTGCCAGCAGTGTCCCTCGCAGGACAGATGGCGGCTACACCTTC
CASSVPRRTDGGYTF
>.|TRBV29-1|12|.|TRBJ2-3
TGCAGCGTTCAGGTATCAACAGATACGCAGTATTTT
CSVQVSTDTQYF
>.|TRBV21-1|15|.|TRBJ1-2
TGTGCCAGCATCAATCGGAGGGCCCGCGCCTATGGCTACACCTTC
CASINRRARAYGYTF
>few|TRBV5-1|17|TRBD2|TRBJ2-1
TGCGCCAGCAGAGACGGACTAGCAGCTGGCTCCTACAATGAGCAGTTCTTC
CASRDGLAAGSYNEQFF
>.|TRBV5-4|16|.|TRBJ2-5
TGTGCCAGCAGCTCGGCCAAGGCGGGACGGCGGGAGACCCAGTACTTC
CASSSAKAGRRETQYF
>few|TRBV20-1|11|.|TRBJ1-2
TGCAGTGCTAGAGATTTAGAGGGCTACACCTTC
CSARDLEGYTF
>.|TRBV19|13|.|TRBJ1-5
TGTGCCAGCACAGATTATAGCAATCAGCCCCAGCATTTT
CASTDYSNQPQHF
>.|TRBV5-1|14|.|TRBJ1-2
TGCGCCAGCAGCTCGCTGGGAGGGGCATATGGCTACACCTTC
CASSSLGGAYGYTF
>.|TRBV20-1|11|.|TRBJ2-1
TGCAGTGCAGGGGACACGGAAAGGCAGTTCTTC
CSAGDTERQFF
>.|TRBV12-3/TRBV12-4|12|.|TRBJ1-6
TGTGCCAGCAGTTTAGCCCGTTCACCCCTCCACTTT
CASSLARSPLHF
>.|TRBV7-2|15|.|TRBJ1-3
TGTGCCAGCAGCAATGGCCAACAGGGCTGGGACACCATATATTTT
CASSNGQQGWDTIYF
>.|TRBV10-3|14|.|TRBJ1-3
TGTGCCATCAGTGCGGCCAGGGAAGGAAACACCATATATTTT
CAISAAREGNTIYF
>.|TRBV5-4|14|TRBD2|TRBJ2-5
TGTGCCAGCAGCCCGCGGGAGGACCAAGAGACCCAGTACTTC
CASSPREDQETQYF
>.|TRBV2|13|.|TRBJ1-4
TGTGCCAGCGGCCGGAGAACTAATGAAAAACTGTTTTTT
CASGRRTNEKLFF